What follows describes a single T cell receptor (beta chain). Its antigen is undetermined. The trim removed 5 bases at V and 7 bases at J, leaving 5 bases unmatched. The CDR3 covers 12 residues. Germline V gene sequence: CDR1 DFQATT, CDR2 SNEGSKA (reference sequence). TCRdb reanalysed the 5' RACE reads using MiXCR and keeps one entry per CDR3 protein. Of around 200,000 distinct CDR3 sequences in the sample, roughly 17% were seen once. These data originate in a study of T-cell memory formation after mild COVID-19. Looking at the study overall: Across donors, TCR clusters were largely donor specific. Overall study results and limits: Later expanders leaned CD4+, whereas clones that contracted between day 15 and 85 were balanced CD4/CD8. Cross-reactive memory appears to have joined, as suggested by some responding clones showing up in pre-infection memory. CD4+ contracting clones were found mainly in CM and EM, and CD8+ ones in EMRA.

The sequenced material came from PBMCs or a T cell subset sorted from them (not recorded which). The chain couples TRBV20-1 to TRBJ2-1; 7 nucleotides match TRBD1. The sequence came from an adult woman who had mild COVID-19 (a few samples of this study predate the infection). Cell type and time point are not known. The CDR3 coding sequence is TGCAGTGCTGGACGGACAGGAAATGAGCAGTTCTTC. It specifies CSAGRTGNEQFF.